The next 30 T cell receptor beta chains were all read from a single sample in a study of cytomegalovirus exposure and HLA in healthy donors. The PCR ran on 60 Vbeta and 13 Jbeta primers. Sequencing used immunoSEQ multiplex PCR; TCRdb keeps in-frame clones, though not all of them. The listing contains tens of thousands of clones. Sequencing was performed on PBMCs. These receptors were collected from a woman aged 60-70 years in good health and CMV-seronegative.

The J gene is TRBJ1-1, the V gene TRBV6-6, with D perhaps TRBD1 (6 bases). Germline assignment: CDR1 MNHNY and CDR2 SVGAGI (reference sequence). The V end lost 8 bases, the J end lost 0 bases, and 13 bases lay between the germline ends. This CDR3 has 14 residues. The CDR3 DNA sequence: TGTGCCAGCCCACCGGGGGGCATGAACACTGAAGCTTTCTTT. Translation gives CASPPGGMNTEAFF.

J is TRBJ2-5 and V is TRBV19, with 10 nucleotides matching TRBD1. TRBJ2-7 explains the end of the DNA better; the J call may be wrong. There are 17 residues in the CDR3. CDR1 and CDR2 (germline): LNHDA, SQIVND (reference sequence). CDR3 in amino acids: CASSMSGWRDRGYEQYF. The CDR3 DNA follows: TGTGCCAGTAGTATGTCAGGTTGGCGGGACAGGGGCTACGAGCAGTACTTC.

The rearrangement joins TRBV27 to TRBJ2-3, with TRBD2 matching over 13 bases. J gave up 6 bases and V 2 bases, and 5 bases lay outside the gene matches. The CDR3 contains 16 residues. Germline V gene lookup returns CDR1 MNHEY and CDR2 SMNVEV (reference sequence). CDR3 sequence: CASSLRGLAGKDTQYF. CDR3 nucleotides: TGTGCCAGCAGTTTAAGGGGACTAGCGGGAAAGGATACGCAGTATTTT.

The CDR3 coding sequence is TGTGCCAGCAGCATTACAGGGGAAAGCACAGATACGCAGTATTTT. This translates into CASSITGESTDTQYF. The V and J genes are TRBV7-3 and TRBJ2-3; 7 bases are a match to TRBD1. The CDR3 covers 15 residues. CDR1 SGHTA and CDR2 FQGTGA come from the germline V gene. Germline trimming cut 5 bases from V and 0 bases from J; bases unmatched to any gene: 5.

The V call is TRBV6-1, the J call TRBJ1-2; TRBD1 aligns across 9 bases. The V and J ends lost 4 bases and 8 bases, in that order; junction bases with no gene match: 8. Germline V gene sequence: CDR1 MNHNS, CDR2 SASEGT. The CDR3 is 14 amino acids. The CDR3 sequence: CASSGYGTGKGYTF. DNA of the CDR3: TGTGCCAGCAGTGGTTACGGGACAGGGAAGGGCTACACCTTC.

The chain has TRBV18 and TRBJ1-1; D gene unclear. Germline CDR1 is KGHSH and CDR2 is LQKENI. V lost 2 bases and J lost 1, with 8 bases in between. The CDR3 totals 14 residues. This CDR3 is CASSPAGRNTEAFF. DNA of the CDR3: TGTGCCAGCTCACCAGCGGGTCGGAACACTGAAGCTTTCTTT.

The chain recombines TRBV2 with TRBJ2-5; 9 nucleotides match TRBD2. The end of the DNA fits TRBJ2-7 better, so the J call may be wrong. The germline V gene has CDR1 SNHLY and CDR2 FYNNEI. This CDR3 is built from 19 residues. CDR3 sequence reads: CASSPTHAGGLLVPREQYF. CDR3 bases: TGTGCCAGCAGCCCCACCCACGCGGGAGGGCTCCTCGTCCCTCGCGAGCAGTACTTC.

This rearrangement joins TRBV14 to TRBJ2-7; TRBD2 might be the D (5 bases). Germline CDR1 SGHDN, CDR2 FVKESK. V was trimmed by 0 bases and J by 4 bases, leaving 7 bases between them. The CDR3 covers 13 residues. The CDR3 nucleotides are TGTGCCAGCAGCCAAGACGGGATATACGAGCAGTACTTC. This sequence encodes CASSQDGIYEQYF.

This chain joins TRBV4-3 and TRBJ2-7, with 13 bases lining up with TRBD2. With V trimmed by 4 bases and J by 2 bases, 5 bases remained unmatched. In germline, CDR1 is LGHNA, CDR2 YSLEER. This CDR3 has 16 residues. The CDR3 protein is CASSPLGTSGTYEQYF. The CDR3 DNA is TGCGCCAGCAGCCCTCTCGGGACTAGCGGGACCTACGAGCAGTACTTC.

The chain is built from TRBV5-8 and TRBJ1-5; D remains unclear. This CDR3 spans 14 amino acids. The ends were cut back, 4 bases at V and 3 bases at J, with 11 bases in the middle. Germline CDR1 and CDR2: SGHTS and YDEGEE. CDR3 DNA sequence: TGTGCCAGCAGCCTGCCGGGGAACAATCAGCCCCAGCATTTT. Translation: CASSLPGNNQPQHF.

The V and J genes are TRBV10-3 and TRBJ1-6; the D is unclear. The CDR3 totals 16 residues. Germline CDR1 ENHRY, CDR2 SYGVKD. V dropped 3 bases and J dropped 10 bases, with 19 bases sitting between them. The CDR3 protein is CAISDTGRMRGSPLHF. The CDR3 region has the DNA TGTGCCATCAGTGATACCGGACGGATGAGAGGGTCACCCCTCCACTTT.

The V call is TRBV19, the J call TRBJ2-1; TRBD1 matches at 9 bases. This CDR3 comprises 16 residues. Germline CDR1 LNHDA, CDR2 SQIVND (reference sequence). The V segment lost 4 bases and the J segment 7 bases; nucleotides outside the gene matches: 11. CDR3 region: CASSTPRTGATNEQFF. CDR3 bases: TGTGCCAGTAGTACCCCAAGGACAGGGGCAACAAATGAGCAGTTCTTC.

V and J are TRBV7-9 and TRBJ2-1, with 12 bases identical to TRBD1. After removal of 5 bases from V and 5 bases from J, the junction contained 16 bases not matched to a gene. There are 19 residues in the CDR3. CDR1 and CDR2 from the germline V gene are SEHNR and FQNEAQ (reference sequence). In DNA form, the CDR3 reads TGTGCCAGCAGCCCTCTAGCCGGGACAGGGGGCGGTTTCCACAATGAGCAGTTCTTC. It codes for CASSPLAGTGGGFHNEQFF.

The chain employs TRBV30 and TRBJ2-3; possibly TRBD2 for D (6 bases). Per germline, CDR1 GTSNPN and CDR2 SVGIG (reference sequence). Trimming removed 3 bases from V and 2 bases from J, with 12 bases in between. The CDR3 runs 14 residues. Here the CDR3 DNA reads TGTGCCTGGAGCGAAGGGACTTACACAGATACGCAGTATTTT. It translates to CAWSEGTYTDTQYF.

This chain joins TRBV6-5 and TRBJ1-1; maybe TRBD1 (6 bases). Germline-derived CDR1 and CDR2 are MNHEY and SVGAGI. Trimming cost V 6 bases and J 8 bases, with 10 bases left between them. CDR3 length: 11 amino acids. The CDR3 nucleotides read TGTGCCAGCAGCTTACAGGGAGAAGCTTTCTTT. It translates to CASSLQGEAFF.

The chain uses TRBV7-9 and TRBJ1-5; 8 bases map to TRBD1. CDR1 and CDR2 from the germline V gene are SEHNR and FQNEAQ (reference sequence). The V segment lost 2 bases and the J segment 6 bases; nucleotides outside the gene matches: 6. The CDR3 has 15 residues. The CDR3 protein is CASSLSQGAGQPQHF. The CDR3 DNA is TGTGCCAGCAGCTTAAGCCAGGGGGCGGGTCAGCCCCAGCATTTT.

The chain combines TRBV2 with TRBJ1-5, with 8 bases matching TRBD1. V dropped 7 bases and J dropped 4; count of bases not matched to a gene: 3. This CDR3 is 13 amino acids long. The germline CDR1 and CDR2 sequences are SNHLY and FYNNEI. In DNA form, the CDR3 reads TGTGCCAGCATAGGACAGGGAAATCAGCCCCAGCATTTT. Protein product: CASIGQGNQPQHF.

V gene TRBV28 combines with J gene TRBJ2-1, with 10 bases that match TRBD2. This CDR3 comprises 17 residues. Trimming cost V 4 bases and J 8 bases; bases outside gene matches: 14. Germline values: CDR1 MDHEN, CDR2 SYDVKM. DNA of the CDR3: TGTGCCAGCAGTTCCTCGGCTAGCGGGAGAGCTGCCGATGAGCAGTTCTTC. It is translated as CASSSSASGRAADEQFF.

The chain carries TRBV4-2 and TRBJ1-2; tentative D call: TRBD1 (5 bases). Germline values: CDR1 LGHNA, CDR2 YNFKEQ. Between the trimmed V and J ends, which lost 1 base and 0 bases, there was a span of 18 bases. There are 18 residues in the CDR3. The CDR3 sequence is CASSQVGLGQQSNYGYTF. The CDR3 nucleotides read TGTGCCAGCAGCCAAGTCGGTTTGGGGCAGCAGTCTAACTATGGCTACACCTTC.

This sequence joins TRBV18 and TRBJ2-7; 7 positions agree with TRBD1. V trimming: 4 bases; J trimming: 5 bases; junction bases outside the gene matches: 2. Germline CDR1 is KGHSH and CDR2 is LQKENI. This CDR3 has 12 amino acids. CDR3 loop: CASSRDRDEQYF. DNA for the CDR3: TGTGCCAGCTCACGCGACAGGGACGAGCAGTACTTC.

The DNA for the CDR3 is TGTGCCAGCAGTTACAGGGGACAGACCAGGACGGAGACCCAGTACTTC. Protein sequence: CASSYRGQTRTETQYF. The J gene is TRBJ2-5, the V gene TRBV6-5; 7 bases are a match to TRBD1. Germline V gives CDR1 MNHEY, CDR2 SVGAGI. The CDR3 loop spans 16 amino acids. Germline trimming cut 2 bases from V and 5 bases from J; bases unmatched to any gene: 11.

The chain uses TRBV5-1 and TRBJ2-2; no firm D call. V gave up 3 bases and J gave up 4 bases, with 10 bases separating them. Germline V CDR1 and CDR2: SGHRS, YFSETQ. The CDR3 spans 14 residues. The CDR3 DNA follows: TGCGCCAGCAGCTGGCTGGAGACCACCGGGGAGCTGTTTTTT. It translates to CASSWLETTGELFF.

The chain has TRBV28 and TRBJ2-7; the match to TRBD2 covers 7 bases. This CDR3 is built from 15 residues. The V gene end was trimmed by 3 bases and the J gene end by 3 bases; junction bases not matched to a gene: 8. Germline CDR1 MDHEN, CDR2 SYDVKM. The CDR3 region is CASSLSVAGDYEQYF. The CDR3 DNA is TGTGCCAGCAGTTTGAGTGTTGCGGGAGACTACGAGCAGTACTTC.

Here the CDR3 reads CASSSSGNTEAFF. The CDR3 coding sequence is TGCGCCAGCAGCTCATCAGGTAACACTGAAGCTTTCTTT. This sequence joins TRBV5-1 and TRBJ1-1, with D hard to call. Trimming took 3 bases from V and 2 from J, leaving 8 bases between them. Germline loops: CDR1 SGHRS, CDR2 YFSETQ. CDR3 length equals 13 residues.

The chain has TRBV2 and TRBJ2-3, with 9 bases fitting TRBD1. The J segment lost 4 bases and the V segment lost 6 bases, leaving 23 bases of the junction unmatched. The CDR3 is made up of 20 amino acids. Germline V gene lookup returns CDR1 SNHLY and CDR2 FYNNEI. CDR3 in DNA: TGTGCCAGCAGAGCCTTCCGGGGACAGGGTCGAGTAGGCACATCAGATACGCAGTATTTT. Translated: CASRAFRGQGRVGTSDTQYF.

The DNA of the CDR3 is TGCGCCAGCAGCCAGTCCGGGACAGGGGGCTTAACCCAGTACTTC. It yields the protein CASSQSGTGGLTQYF. The genes are TRBV4-1 and TRBJ2-5; TRBD1 matches 12 bases. CDR1 and CDR2 (germline): MGHRA, YSYEKL. This CDR3 is 15 amino acids long. Unmatched junction bases numbered 7, after V lost 3 bases and J lost 8 bases.

This sequence joins TRBV7-9 and TRBJ2-7; D is possibly TRBD2 (6 bases). V was shortened by 2 bases and J by 4 bases, with 12 bases between the two germline ends. Germline V gene data show CDR1 as SEHNR and CDR2 as FQNEAQ (reference sequence). CDR3 length: 14 amino acids. CDR3 DNA: TGTGCCAGCAGCTTAACCGGGACTTTTTACGAGCAGTACTTC. Translated, it gives CASSLTGTFYEQYF.

The chain combines TRBV6-1 with TRBJ2-7, with TRBD2 identical over 8 bases. Germline values: CDR1 MNHNS, CDR2 SASEGT. The CDR3 is 16 residues long. V shed 4 bases and J 3 bases; nucleotides not matched to a gene: 11. The DNA for the CDR3 is TGTGCCAGCAGTGGATTTAGCGGGGCTGGTCTCTACGAGCAGTACTTC. Translation: CASSGFSGAGLYEQYF.

The gene calls are TRBV21-1 and TRBJ2-3; the table's D call, TRBD2, was not checked against the DNA. TRBV21-1 is a known pseudogene. This CDR3 region has 23 residues. The CDR3 spells CASSFSKRQCGGAQWDSTDTQYF. The CDR3 DNA follows: TGTGCCAGCAGCTTCTCGAAAAGGCAGTGCGGAGGAGCCCAATGGGATAGCACAGATACGCAGTATTTT.

J is TRBJ1-4 and V is TRBV28; 8 bases are shared with TRBD1. J lost 5 bases, V lost 5 bases, and 13 bases had no gene match. Germline V lookup: CDR1 MDHEN, CDR2 SYDVKM. There are 17 residues in the CDR3. The CDR3 nucleotides read TGTGCCAGCAGTCACGGACAGGGATCAAGTATAAATGAAAAACTGTTTTTT. The encoded protein is CASSHGQGSSINEKLFF.